The entry that follows covers one T cell receptor beta chain sequence. The sample has other DNA sequences that encode this CDR3 too. Repertoires were generated with immunoSEQ multiplex PCR, while TCRdb's copy carries only in-frame clones and drops some. The sample lists about 85,000 clones; over 90% were seen once. The sample belongs to a study of technical replicates of blood from a few donors. Per germline, CDR1 LNHDA and CDR2 SQIVND (reference sequence). The CDR3 has 14 residues. J was trimmed by 0 bases and V by 3 bases; bases with no gene match: 1. This chain joins TRBV19 and TRBJ2-7; 8 positions agree with TRBD1. The sample consisted of T cells isolated from PBMCs. The clonotype was recovered from a human donor in good health. The CDR3 here is CASSIGTGSYEQYF. The CDR3 bases are TGTGCCAGTAGTATCGGGACAGGCTCCTACGAGCAGTACTTC.